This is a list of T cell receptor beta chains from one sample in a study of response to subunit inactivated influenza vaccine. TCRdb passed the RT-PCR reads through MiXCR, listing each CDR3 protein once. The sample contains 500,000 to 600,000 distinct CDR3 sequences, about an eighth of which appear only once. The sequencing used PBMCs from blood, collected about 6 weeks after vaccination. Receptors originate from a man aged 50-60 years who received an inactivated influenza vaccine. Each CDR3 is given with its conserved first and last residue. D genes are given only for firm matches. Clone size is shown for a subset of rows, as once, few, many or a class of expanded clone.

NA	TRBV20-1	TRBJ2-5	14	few	TGCAGTGCTAGGCCCCTTTCCGGGGGACAGACCCAGTACTTC	CSARPLSGGQTQYF
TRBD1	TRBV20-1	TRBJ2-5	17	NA	TGCAGTGCTAGACCAAAAACCCCACAGGGGGCTTTTGAGACCCAGTACTTC	CSARPKTPQGAFETQYF
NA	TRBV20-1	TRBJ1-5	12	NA	TGCAGTGCTAGAGGAGGTAGGCAGCCCCAGCATTTT	CSARGGRQPQHF
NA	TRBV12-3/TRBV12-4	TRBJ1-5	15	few	TGTGCCAGCAGCACGGACGGGCTTAGCAATCAGCCCCAGCATTTT	CASSTDGLSNQPQHF
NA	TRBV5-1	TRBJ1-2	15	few	TGCGCCAGCAGCCCCTGGCAGCAAACCGCCTATGGCTACACCTTC	CASSPWQQTAYGYTF
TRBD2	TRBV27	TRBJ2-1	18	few	TGTGCCAGCAGTTTATGGCTAGCGGGAGGGCACGTCCAAAATGAGCAGTTCTTC	CASSLWLAGGHVQNEQFF
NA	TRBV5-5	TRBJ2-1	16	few	TGTGCCAGCAGCTTGGAGACTGGGGGTCTCTACAATGAGCAGTTCTTC	CASSLETGGLYNEQFF
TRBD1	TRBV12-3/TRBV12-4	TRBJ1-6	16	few	TGTGCCAGCACCAACCGACAGGGCCGCTATAATTCACCCCTCCACTTT	CASTNRQGRYNSPLHF
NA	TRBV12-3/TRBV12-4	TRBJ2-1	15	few	TGTGCCAGCAGTTTGGGGACTCTCTCCTACAATGAGCAGTTCTTC	CASSLGTLSYNEQFF
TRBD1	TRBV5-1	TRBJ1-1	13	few	TGCGCCAGCAGCCAGACAGGGCGAACTGAAGCTTTCTTT	CASSQTGRTEAFF
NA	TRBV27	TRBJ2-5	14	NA	TGTGCCAGCAGTTTCCTAGCAAACCAAGAGACCCAGTACTTC	CASSFLANQETQYF
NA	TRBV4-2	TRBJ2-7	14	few	TGTGCCAGCAGCCAATCAAGGGATACCTACGAGCAGTACTTC	CASSQSRDTYEQYF
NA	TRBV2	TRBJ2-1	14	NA	TGTGCCAGCAGCGGCCGGGGGCGGAGAGATGAGCAGTTCTTC	CASSGRGRRDEQFF
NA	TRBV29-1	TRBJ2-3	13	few	TGCAGCGTTGAAGCGTCCGGCACAGATACGCAGTATTTT	CSVEASGTDTQYF
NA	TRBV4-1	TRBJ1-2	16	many	TGCGCCAGCAGCCAAGAGGAGAGTTTAGTTAACTATGGCTACACCTTC	CASSQEESLVNYGYTF
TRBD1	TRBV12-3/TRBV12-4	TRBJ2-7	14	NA	TGTGCCAGCAGTTTTCGAGACAGGGGCCACGAGCAGTACTTC	CASSFRDRGHEQYF
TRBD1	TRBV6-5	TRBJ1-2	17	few	TGTGCCAGCAGTAACACCGGGACAGGGCTAAGGTTCTATGGCTACACCTTC	CASSNTGTGLRFYGYTF
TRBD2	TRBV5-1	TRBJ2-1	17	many	TGCGCCAGCAGCTACCTAGCGGGGTCGAGCTCCTACAATGAGCAGTTCTTC	CASSYLAGSSSYNEQFF
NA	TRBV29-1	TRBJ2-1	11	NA	TGCAGCGTAGCACTGCGGAATGAGCAGTTCTTC	CSVALRNEQFF
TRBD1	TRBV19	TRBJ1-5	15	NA	TGTGCCAGTAGGTTCGGGACAGGCCCAAATCAGCCCCAGCATTTT	CASRFGTGPNQPQHF
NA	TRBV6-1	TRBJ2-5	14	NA	TGTGCCAGCAGTAATTCCCGAAGTGCAGAGACCCAGTACTTC	CASSNSRSAETQYF
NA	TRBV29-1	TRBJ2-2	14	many	TGCAGCGTGGAATTCCCAGCGAACACCGGGGAGCTGTTTTTT	CSVEFPANTGELFF
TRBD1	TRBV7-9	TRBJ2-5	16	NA	TGTGCCAGCAGTTTTACCGACAGGGTTAGGGGGGAGACCCAGTACTTC	CASSFTDRVRGETQYF
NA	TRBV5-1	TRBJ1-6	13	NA	TGCGCCAGCAGCGAGTTCGGAGATTCACCCCTCCACTTT	CASSEFGDSPLHF
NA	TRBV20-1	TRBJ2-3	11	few	TGCAGTGCGGACACCACAGATACGCAGTATTTT	CSADTTDTQYF
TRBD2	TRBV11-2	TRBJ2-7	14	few	TGTGCCAGCGCCCCCGGGCTAGCGGCGGATGAGCAGTACTTC	CASAPGLAADEQYF
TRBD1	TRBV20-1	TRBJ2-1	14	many	TGCAGTGCACACGACAGGGGGCTAGGGGATGAGCAGTTCTTC	CSAHDRGLGDEQFF
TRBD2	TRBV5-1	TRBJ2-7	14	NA	TGCGCCAGCAGTCTCGAGCGGGATCCCTACGAGCAGTACTTC	CASSLERDPYEQYF
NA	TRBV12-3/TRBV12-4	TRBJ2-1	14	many	TGTGCCAGCAACCCTGGCGGTTCTTACAATGAGCAGTTCTTC	CASNPGGSYNEQFF
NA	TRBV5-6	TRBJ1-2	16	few	TGTGCCAGCAGCCCATCTCGCGGGCAGGGTAACTATGGCTACACCTTC	CASSPSRGQGNYGYTF